This paragraph covers one T cell receptor beta chain sequence. Its antigen remains unidentified. The data stem from a study of cytomegalovirus exposure and HLA in healthy donors. General study findings and limits: Sequences of the TCR beta chain were said to predict the HLA-A and HLA-B alleles of most subjects accurately.

The PCR ran on 60 Vbeta and 13 Jbeta primers. Clones were sequenced by immunoSEQ multiplex PCR, and TCRdb holds only the in-frame ones, with some missing. The sample yields about 130,000 clones, 66% seen once. This TCR came from a human donor in good health. The sample consisted of PBMCs.

CDR3 residues: CASSPLREGLADEQFF. DNA for the CDR3: TGTGCCAGCTCACCTCTCCGGGAGGGACTAGCCGATGAGCAGTTCTTC. The chain combines TRBV18 with TRBJ2-1, with 9 bases matching TRBD2. The junction had 11 bases not matched to a gene; V was cut back by 3 bases and J by 8 bases. Germline loops: CDR1 KGHSH, CDR2 LQKENI. This CDR3 is built from 16 residues.